These T cell receptor beta chains were read from a single sample in a study of OX40 agonist ivuxolimab in advanced cancers. Assay: immunoSEQ multiplex PCR; the TCRdb copy retains only in-frame clones and omits some. The table has about 79,000 clones, less than 95% seen once. The source material was CD4+ or CD8+ T cells sorted from blood, sampled in a trial of the OX40 agonist ivuxolimab. The receptors here all came from an adult with an advanced solid tumor such as melanoma, head and neck, liver or kidney cancer. Each CDR3 is given with its conserved first and last residue. D genes are given only for firm matches. Clone size is not always given. Where it is, it says once, few, many or a class for expanded clones.

D gene: -; J gene: TRBJ2-7; CDR3 length: 14; V gene: TRBV5-6; clone size: -; CDR3 DNA: TGTGCCAGCAGCTTGACGGCTGGCGCATACGAGCAGTACTTC; CDR3 protein: CASSLTAGAYEQYF
D gene: TRBD1; J gene: TRBJ2-7; CDR3 length: 14; V gene: TRBV19; clone size: -; CDR3 DNA: TGTGCCAGTAGTATGACAGGGGGTAGCTACGAGCAGTACTTC; CDR3 protein: CASSMTGGSYEQYF
D gene: TRBD2; J gene: TRBJ2-2; CDR3 length: 15; V gene: TRBV27; clone size: -; CDR3 DNA: TGTGCCAGCAGTTTACGCGGGGGGGCACAGGGGGAGCTGTTTTTT; CDR3 protein: CASSLRGGAQGELFF
D gene: -; J gene: TRBJ2-1; CDR3 length: 17; V gene: TRBV5-6; clone size: -; CDR3 DNA: TGTGCCAGCAGCTTGAGCGTGACGTTAGTAAAGACTCAGGAGCAGTTCTTC; CDR3 protein: CASSLSVTLVKTQEQFF
D gene: -; J gene: TRBJ2-1; CDR3 length: 15; V gene: TRBV19; clone size: -; CDR3 DNA: TGTGCCAGTAGTGTTAGCGGATACTCCTACAATGAGCAGTTCTTC; CDR3 protein: CASSVSGYSYNEQFF
D gene: -; J gene: TRBJ2-3; CDR3 length: 16; V gene: TRBV13; clone size: -; CDR3 DNA: TGTGCCAGCAGCGCTACTAAGAACCTCCGGGGAGATACGCAGTATTTT; CDR3 protein: CASSATKNLRGDTQYF
D gene: -; J gene: TRBJ2-3; CDR3 length: 14; V gene: TRBV7-8; clone size: -; CDR3 DNA: TGTGCCAGCAGCTTTGGGGGAAGGACAGATACGCAGTATTTT; CDR3 protein: CASSFGGRTDTQYF
D gene: -; J gene: TRBJ2-1; CDR3 length: 14; V gene: TRBV27; clone size: -; CDR3 DNA: TGTGCCAGCAGTTTGGTGCAGGGTTGGAATGAGCAGTTCTTC; CDR3 protein: CASSLVQGWNEQFF
D gene: -; J gene: TRBJ2-1; CDR3 length: 12; V gene: TRBV19; clone size: -; CDR3 DNA: TGTGCCAGTAGTATGACGGGACATGAGCAGTTCTTC; CDR3 protein: CASSMTGHEQFF
D gene: -; J gene: TRBJ2-7; CDR3 length: 16; V gene: TRBV19; clone size: -; CDR3 DNA: TGTGCCAGTAGTATAGAACCGGACGGAAACTCCTACGAGCAGTACTTC; CDR3 protein: CASSIEPDGNSYEQYF
D gene: TRBD2; J gene: TRBJ2-7; CDR3 length: 15; V gene: TRBV27; clone size: -; CDR3 DNA: TGTGCCAGCAGTACGGGGGTAGCGGGCACCTACGAGCAGTACTTC; CDR3 protein: CASSTGVAGTYEQYF
D gene: -; J gene: TRBJ1-2; CDR3 length: 13; V gene: TRBV27; clone size: -; CDR3 DNA: TGTGCCAGCAGTTTACAGGTTAACTATGGCTACACCTTC; CDR3 protein: CASSLQVNYGYTF
D gene: -; J gene: TRBJ1-1; CDR3 length: 15; V gene: TRBV7-9; clone size: -; CDR3 DNA: TGTGCCAGCAGCTTATTGGAAGGGTTGAACACTGAAGCTTTCTTT; CDR3 protein: CASSLLEGLNTEAFF
D gene: -; J gene: TRBJ2-7; CDR3 length: 15; V gene: TRBV27; clone size: once; CDR3 DNA: TGTGCCAGCAGTGGGGAGGGGGGGGCGGTATACGAGCAGTACTTC; CDR3 protein: CASSGEGGAVYEQYF
D gene: TRBD2; J gene: TRBJ2-1; CDR3 length: 16; V gene: TRBV9; clone size: -; CDR3 DNA: TGTGCCAGCAGCGTAGAGGGTAGCGGGGACTACAATGAGCAGTTCTTC; CDR3 protein: CASSVEGSGDYNEQFF
D gene: -; J gene: TRBJ1-2; CDR3 length: 15; V gene: TRBV13; clone size: -; CDR3 DNA: TGTGCCAGCCAACTGCGTGGGACAACTAACTATGGCTACACCTTC; CDR3 protein: CASQLRGTTNYGYTF
D gene: -; J gene: TRBJ2-7; CDR3 length: 14; V gene: TRBV27; clone size: -; CDR3 DNA: TGTGCCAGCAGTTTTCAGGGAGGGGGGTACGAGCAGTACTTC; CDR3 protein: CASSFQGGGYEQYF
D gene: -; J gene: TRBJ2-1; CDR3 length: 15; V gene: TRBV5-1; clone size: once; CDR3 DNA: TGCGCCAGCAGCGAATATGGCGGGATCTACAATGAGCAGTTCTTC; CDR3 protein: CASSEYGGIYNEQFF
D gene: TRBD2; J gene: TRBJ2-2; CDR3 length: 15; V gene: TRBV10-2; clone size: -; CDR3 DNA: TGCGCCAGCAGGGCCGGGACTAGCGGCACCGGGGAGCTGTTTTTT; CDR3 protein: CASRAGTSGTGELFF
D gene: -; J gene: TRBJ1-1; CDR3 length: 17; V gene: TRBV5-4; clone size: -; CDR3 DNA: TGTGCCAGCAGCGGGATTAACGCCCGGGATCTCGGCTCTGAAGCTTTCTTT; CDR3 protein: CASSGINARDLGSEAFF
D gene: -; J gene: TRBJ1-1; CDR3 length: 12; V gene: TRBV29-1; clone size: -; CDR3 DNA: TGCAGCGCCCTTCTCGGGGGCACTGAAGCTTTCTTT; CDR3 protein: CSALLGGTEAFF
D gene: -; J gene: TRBJ2-3; CDR3 length: 15; V gene: TRBV11-1; clone size: -; CDR3 DNA: TGTGCCAGCAGTCATACAGGGTCTGTCCCAGATACGCAGTATTTT; CDR3 protein: CASSHTGSVPDTQYF
D gene: TRBD1; J gene: TRBJ2-5; CDR3 length: 14; V gene: TRBV6-1; clone size: -; CDR3 DNA: TGTGCCAGCAGTGAAAGGGACAGAGAAGAGACCCAGTACTTC; CDR3 protein: CASSERDREETQYF
D gene: -; J gene: TRBJ2-3; CDR3 length: 15; V gene: TRBV7-3; clone size: -; CDR3 DNA: TGTGCCAGCAGCTTACCGGGGGCGTCTGCAGATACGCAGTATTTT; CDR3 protein: CASSLPGASADTQYF
D gene: TRBD2; J gene: TRBJ2-7; CDR3 length: 15; V gene: TRBV27; clone size: -; CDR3 DNA: TGTGCCAGCAGTCCCGCTAGCGGGGAGAACTACGAGCAGTACTTC; CDR3 protein: CASSPASGENYEQYF
D gene: -; J gene: TRBJ1-2; CDR3 length: 14; V gene: TRBV27; clone size: -; CDR3 DNA: TGTGCCAGCAGTTTAATAGGGAACGGCTACGGCTACACCTTC; CDR3 protein: CASSLIGNGYGYTF
D gene: TRBD2; J gene: TRBJ2-3; CDR3 length: 19; V gene: TRBV4-3; clone size: -; CDR3 DNA: TGCGCCAGCAGCCAGCCGGGACTAGCGGGAGGGCCGATCACAGATACGCAGTATTTT; CDR3 protein: CASSQPGLAGGPITDTQYF
D gene: TRBD1; J gene: TRBJ1-1; CDR3 length: 12; V gene: TRBV5-7; clone size: few; CDR3 DNA: TGTGCCAGCAGCGCGCCGGGACAGGGGGCTTTCTTT; CDR3 protein: CASSAPGQGAFF
D gene: -; J gene: TRBJ1-2; CDR3 length: 17; V gene: TRBV7-3; clone size: -; CDR3 DNA: TGTGCCAGCAGCTTAAACGACGGGTCTTATATATTTTATGGCTACACCTTC; CDR3 protein: CASSLNDGSYIFYGYTF
D gene: TRBD2; J gene: TRBJ2-1; CDR3 length: 15; V gene: TRBV5-4; clone size: once; CDR3 DNA: TGTGCCAGCAGCTCACTAGCGGTAATCTACAATGAGCAGTTCTTC; CDR3 protein: CASSSLAVIYNEQFF
D gene: -; J gene: TRBJ1-2; CDR3 length: 14; V gene: TRBV28; clone size: few; CDR3 DNA: TGTGCCAGTCAACACAGGGACGGGGTCTATGGCTACACCTTC; CDR3 protein: CASQHRDGVYGYTF
D gene: -; J gene: TRBJ1-2; CDR3 length: 13; V gene: TRBV14; clone size: -; CDR3 DNA: TGTGCCAGCAGATCCGGGGACCTCTATGGCTACACCTTC; CDR3 protein: CASRSGDLYGYTF
D gene: -; J gene: TRBJ1-5; CDR3 length: 13; V gene: TRBV6-5; clone size: -; CDR3 DNA: TGTGCCAGCAGTTGGGGCAATAATCAGCCCCAGCATTTT; CDR3 protein: CASSWGNNQPQHF
D gene: -; J gene: TRBJ2-1; CDR3 length: 11; V gene: TRBV29-1; clone size: -; CDR3 DNA: TGCAGCGTCCTGCTTGCGGGGGAGCAGTTCTTC; CDR3 protein: CSVLLAGEQFF
D gene: -; J gene: TRBJ2-7; CDR3 length: 14; V gene: TRBV7-6; clone size: -; CDR3 DNA: TGTGCCAGCAGCCGGACGGCAGGGCCCAACGAGCAGTACTTC; CDR3 protein: CASSRTAGPNEQYF
D gene: -; J gene: TRBJ2-1; CDR3 length: 16; V gene: TRBV27; clone size: -; CDR3 DNA: TGTGCCAGCAGCTACTCCCGGGGGGCTCTTTACAATGAGCAGTTCTTC; CDR3 protein: CASSYSRGALYNEQFF
D gene: TRBD2; J gene: TRBJ2-2; CDR3 length: 15; V gene: TRBV27; clone size: few; CDR3 DNA: TGTGCCAGCAGTGCGTCGGGGGGGAGTACCGGGGAGCTGTTTTTT; CDR3 protein: CASSASGGSTGELFF
D gene: -; J gene: TRBJ2-5; CDR3 length: 11; V gene: TRBV6-1; clone size: -; CDR3 DNA: TGTGCCAGCAGTTATGGGGAGACCCAGTACTTC; CDR3 protein: CASSYGETQYF
D gene: TRBD2; J gene: TRBJ2-2; CDR3 length: 14; V gene: TRBV7-9; clone size: -; CDR3 DNA: TGTGCCAGCAGCCTGGGACTAAACACCGGGGAGCTGTTTTTT; CDR3 protein: CASSLGLNTGELFF
D gene: -; J gene: TRBJ2-7; CDR3 length: 13; V gene: TRBV6-6; clone size: -; CDR3 DNA: TGTGCCACCATGGGGACCCATTCCTACGAGCAGTACTTC; CDR3 protein: CATMGTHSYEQYF
D gene: -; J gene: TRBJ2-1; CDR3 length: 14; V gene: TRBV28; clone size: -; CDR3 DNA: TGTGCCAGCAGCCTCAGGATCGGCTACAATGAGCAGTTCTTC; CDR3 protein: CASSLRIGYNEQFF
D gene: TRBD1; J gene: TRBJ2-7; CDR3 length: 15; V gene: TRBV7-8; clone size: -; CDR3 DNA: TGTGCCAGCAGCTTAGGTTTGGACAGGATCGACGAGCAGTACTTC; CDR3 protein: CASSLGLDRIDEQYF
D gene: TRBD1; J gene: TRBJ1-2; CDR3 length: 15; V gene: TRBV27; clone size: -; CDR3 DNA: TGTGCCAGCAGTTTGACAGGACAGGGGGCGAGGGGCTACACCTTC; CDR3 protein: CASSLTGQGARGYTF
D gene: -; J gene: TRBJ1-5; CDR3 length: 14; V gene: TRBV28; clone size: -; CDR3 DNA: TGTGCCAGCAGTAACAGGGTAGGCAATCAGCCCCAGCATTTT; CDR3 protein: CASSNRVGNQPQHF
D gene: -; J gene: TRBJ1-6; CDR3 length: 15; V gene: TRBV6-5; clone size: -; CDR3 DNA: TGTGCCAGCAGTATCGGACAGACTACCAATTCACCCCTCCACTTT; CDR3 protein: CASSIGQTTNSPLHF
D gene: -; J gene: TRBJ2-1; CDR3 length: 12; V gene: TRBV27; clone size: -; CDR3 DNA: TGTGCCAGCAGTTTGGGCACTAATGAGCAGTTCTTC; CDR3 protein: CASSLGTNEQFF
D gene: -; J gene: TRBJ2-1; CDR3 length: 17; V gene: TRBV7-6; clone size: -; CDR3 DNA: TGTGCCAGCAGCTTAGAGGTGCCGGGCAGCTCCTACAATGAGCAGTTCTTC; CDR3 protein: CASSLEVPGSSYNEQFF
D gene: -; J gene: TRBJ2-3; CDR3 length: 12; V gene: TRBV29-1; clone size: -; CDR3 DNA: TGCAGCGTTGGAGGTAGCACAGATACGCAGTATTTT; CDR3 protein: CSVGGSTDTQYF
D gene: -; J gene: TRBJ1-2; CDR3 length: 14; V gene: TRBV11-2; clone size: -; CDR3 DNA: TGTGCCAGCAGCTTCCAACGGGGCAACTATGGCTACACCTTC; CDR3 protein: CASSFQRGNYGYTF
D gene: -; J gene: TRBJ2-2; CDR3 length: 17; V gene: TRBV11-2; clone size: -; CDR3 DNA: TGTGCCAGCAGCCTCCCCTCTTATAGCCCGAACACCGGGGAGCTGTTTTTT; CDR3 protein: CASSLPSYSPNTGELFF
D gene: TRBD1; J gene: TRBJ1-1; CDR3 length: 16; V gene: TRBV9; clone size: -; CDR3 DNA: TGTGCCAGCAGCGTTAGCGGCGACAGGGGGAACACTGAAGCTTTCTTT; CDR3 protein: CASSVSGDRGNTEAFF
D gene: -; J gene: TRBJ2-2; CDR3 length: 15; V gene: TRBV5-4; clone size: -; CDR3 DNA: TGTGCCAGCAGCCACAGGGTAATAGACACCGGGGAGCTGTTTTTT; CDR3 protein: CASSHRVIDTGELFF
D gene: TRBD2; J gene: TRBJ2-4; CDR3 length: 15; V gene: TRBV27; clone size: -; CDR3 DNA: TGTGCCAGCAGTTTGGGACTAGCGGGAGTCGACATTCAGTACTTC; CDR3 protein: CASSLGLAGVDIQYF
D gene: -; J gene: TRBJ1-1; CDR3 length: 14; V gene: TRBV7-3; clone size: -; CDR3 DNA: TGTGCCAGCAGCTTAGGGGACATGAACACTGAAGCTTTCTTT; CDR3 protein: CASSLGDMNTEAFF
D gene: -; J gene: TRBJ2-7; CDR3 length: 13; V gene: TRBV5-5; clone size: -; CDR3 DNA: TGTGCCAGCAGCTATGAGGGGGGCCCATCACAGTACTTC; CDR3 protein: CASSYEGGPSQYF
D gene: TRBD1; J gene: TRBJ1-2; CDR3 length: 17; V gene: TRBV13; clone size: -; CDR3 DNA: TGTGCCAGCAGCTTACGACAGGGGGGGTCCCTAGGCTATGGCTACACCTTC; CDR3 protein: CASSLRQGGSLGYGYTF
D gene: TRBD2; J gene: TRBJ2-1; CDR3 length: 15; V gene: TRBV27; clone size: -; CDR3 DNA: TGTGCCAGCAGTTCCGGGACTAGCGTCTACAATGAGCAGTTCTTC; CDR3 protein: CASSSGTSVYNEQFF
D gene: -; J gene: TRBJ1-4; CDR3 length: 15; V gene: TRBV7-3; clone size: -; CDR3 DNA: TGTGCCAGCAGTTTTACCGGTGGAACTAATGAAAAACTGTTTTTT; CDR3 protein: CASSFTGGTNEKLFF
D gene: TRBD2; J gene: TRBJ2-1; CDR3 length: 15; V gene: TRBV19; clone size: -; CDR3 DNA: TGTGCCAGTAGTATAAAGGCGGGAGCCTGGGATGAGCAGTTCTTC; CDR3 protein: CASSIKAGAWDEQFF
D gene: -; J gene: TRBJ2-2; CDR3 length: 17; V gene: TRBV21-1; clone size: -; CDR3 DNA: TGTGCCAGCAGCAAAGCGCGCACAGTTGGTTGTGACGGGGAGCTGTTTTTT; CDR3 protein: CASSKARTVGCDGELFF